This T cell receptor beta chain was identified during a study of shared clonotypes between healthy human individuals. Comment on this clone: Its antigen is undetermined. The sample has other DNA sequences that encode this CDR3 too.

V dropped 2 bases and J dropped 0 bases, with 6 bases sitting between them. The CDR3 spans 14 residues. Germline V gene lookup returns CDR1 SGDLS and CDR2 YYNGEE. Data came from immunoSEQ multiplex PCR; TCRdb stores just in-frame clones and leaves some out. The top ten clones hold under 0.15% of a sample with 2,500,000 or so clones, about 92% of them seen once. Whole-study results and caveats: Generally, naive subsets (rather than memory subsets) showed larger estimated richness.

The genes are TRBV9 and TRBJ1-3, with D unresolved. The receptor was derived from a man younger than 35 in good health. The sequencing sample was made of naive CD4+ T cells sorted from blood. The subset: CD45RA+ positively selected. The CDR3 DNA follows: TGTGCCAGCAGCGTTGAAGGCTCTGGAAACACCATATATTTT. This gives the protein CASSVEGSGNTIYF.